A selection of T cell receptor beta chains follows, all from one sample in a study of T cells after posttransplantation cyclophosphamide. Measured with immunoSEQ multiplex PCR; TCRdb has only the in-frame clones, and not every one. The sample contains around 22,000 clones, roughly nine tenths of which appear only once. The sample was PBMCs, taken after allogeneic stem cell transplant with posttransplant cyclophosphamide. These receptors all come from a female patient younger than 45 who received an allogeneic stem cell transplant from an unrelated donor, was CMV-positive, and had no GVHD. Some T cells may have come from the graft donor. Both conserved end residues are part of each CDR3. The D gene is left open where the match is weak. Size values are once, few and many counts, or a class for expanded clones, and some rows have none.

CASSRMAGLAGGPADTQYF | TGCGCCAGCAGCCGAATGGCGGGACTAGCGGGGGGGCCTGCAGATACGCAGTATTTT | - | TRBD2 | TRBJ2-3 | TRBV5-1
CASSLGPSGGLYNEQFF | TGCGCCAGCAGCTTGGGCCCTAGCGGGGGACTTTACAATGAGCAGTTCTTC | - | TRBD2 | TRBJ2-1 | TRBV5-1
CASSVGAGSYNEQFF | TGTGCCAGCAGCGTAGGCGCAGGATCCTACAATGAGCAGTTCTTC | - | - | TRBJ2-1 | TRBV9
CASSKGILAGYEQYF | TGTGCCAGCAGTAAGGGGATCCTAGCGGGGTACGAGCAGTACTTC | - | TRBD2 | TRBJ2-7 | TRBV11-2
CASLAGLPSGYTF | TGTGCCAGTCTGGCAGGCCTTCCCTCTGGCTACACCTTC | - | - | TRBJ1-2 | TRBV19
CASSAGGMNEQFF | TGTGCCAGCTCGGCAGGGGGGATGAATGAGCAGTTCTTC | - | - | TRBJ2-1 | TRBV18
CAWSGALNTEAFF | TGTGCCTGGAGTGGGGCATTGAACACTGAAGCTTTCTTT | - | - | TRBJ1-1 | TRBV30
CASSLGQTQGTEAFF | TGCGCCAGCAGCCTAGGACAGACCCAGGGCACTGAAGCTTTCTTT | once | - | TRBJ1-1 | TRBV5-1
CASSLAAVTRGGYTF | TGTGCCAGCAGCTTGGCGGCAGTGACAAGGGGGGGCTACACCTTC | - | - | TRBJ1-2 | TRBV5-6
CASSSTGLRETQYF | TGTGCCAGCAGCTCGACAGGGCTTCGGGAGACCCAGTACTTC | - | TRBD1 | TRBJ2-5 | TRBV5-4
CASSPRQKSNTIYF | TGTGCCAGCAGCCCGCGACAGAAATCTAACACCATATATTTT | - | - | TRBJ1-3 | TRBV7-8
CSVGGGAGETQYF | TGCAGCGTTGGAGGAGGGGCCGGGGAGACCCAGTACTTC | - | - | TRBJ2-5 | TRBV29-1
CASSLFVRDTEAFF | TGTGCCAGCAGCTTATTCGTCAGGGACACTGAAGCTTTCTTT | - | - | TRBJ1-1 | TRBV7-2